Listed below are T cell receptor beta chains from one sample, sequenced in a study of cytomegalovirus exposure and HLA in healthy donors. The repertoire was sequenced with immunoSEQ multiplex PCR; TCRdb's copy has only in-frame clones and lacks some. The repertoire holds more than 100,000 clones, around 86% seen once, with approximately 2.1% in the top ten. Sample: PBMCs. The receptors originated from a young man in good health and CMV-seronegative. CDR3s include the opening cysteine and the closing phenylalanine or tryptophan. Some rows have no size entry. The others give once, few or many, or a class for an expanded clone.

-,TRBV10-2,13,CASLDREKNSQYF
-,TRBV6-5,15,CASSPQGIAKNIQYF
once,TRBV28,11,CASRGYTEAFF
-,TRBV10-3,17,CAISESGSGNSYNEQFF
-,TRBV2,17,CASSEAFTVTGYQPQHF
-,TRBV5-1,14,CASSYGTGGDSQYF
-,TRBV19,16,CASSIDRGLGTDTQYF
-,TRBV7-9,14,CASSLAPTVYEQYF
-,TRBV6-6,13,CASSIAYNSPLHF
-,TRBV9,15,CASSPPGDRVNEQFF
-,TRBV28,17,CASSLYRGLMRNQPQHF